This T cell receptor beta chain was recovered during a study of shared clonotypes between healthy human individuals. Whole-study findings and limits: Unshared clonotypes carried lower generation probabilities than those common to all four donors.

Using immunoSEQ multiplex PCR, the repertoire was profiled, and TCRdb retains in-frame clones only, with some absent. The table lists some 2,100,000 clones, roughly 91% of them singletons. This CDR3 region has 13 residues. Trimming removed 8 bases at V and 3 bases at J, with 12 bases between. Germline V gives CDR1 SGHNT, CDR2 YYREEE (reference sequence). Terminally differentiated effector memory CD45RA+ cells were left out of the naive CD8 fraction, which was CD45RO-negative and positively selected for CCR7. Healthy and HIV-negative, the adult donors had no recent acute infections or vaccinations. All of the donors resided in Nashville, Tennessee, and each was a Caucasian adult. As to this clone: The antigen remains undetermined.

This chain connects TRBV5-4 to TRBJ2-1; D remains unclear. The TCR sequence derives from a man between 18 and 29 years old in good health. Some clones in this sample may be carry-over from other donors' samples. Sequencing was performed on naive CD8+ T cells from PBMCs. CDR3 in DNA: TGTGCCAGTAAGGGCAGCGACTACAATGAGCAGTTCTTC. It encodes CASKGSDYNEQFF.